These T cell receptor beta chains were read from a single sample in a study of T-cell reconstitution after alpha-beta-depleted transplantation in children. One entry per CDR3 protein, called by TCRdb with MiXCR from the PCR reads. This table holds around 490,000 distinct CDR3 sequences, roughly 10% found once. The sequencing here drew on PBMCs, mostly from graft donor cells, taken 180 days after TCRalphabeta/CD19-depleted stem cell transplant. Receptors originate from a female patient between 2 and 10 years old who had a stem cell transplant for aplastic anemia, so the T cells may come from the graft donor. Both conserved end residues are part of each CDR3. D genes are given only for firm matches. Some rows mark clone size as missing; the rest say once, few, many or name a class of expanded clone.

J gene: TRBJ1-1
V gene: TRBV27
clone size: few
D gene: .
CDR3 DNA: TGTGCCAGCAGTCTATGGGAGAACACTGAAGCTTTCTTT
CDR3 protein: CASSLWENTEAFF

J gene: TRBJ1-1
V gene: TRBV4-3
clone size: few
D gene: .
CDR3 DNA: TGCGCCAGCAGCCAAGGAATCGCGACAGATGAAGCTTTCTTT
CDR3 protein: CASSQGIATDEAFF

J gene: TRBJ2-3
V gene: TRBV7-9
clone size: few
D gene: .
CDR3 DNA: TGTGCCAGCAGCTTAGCGCTTCCCAGGGGAGATACGCAGTATTTT
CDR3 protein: CASSLALPRGDTQYF

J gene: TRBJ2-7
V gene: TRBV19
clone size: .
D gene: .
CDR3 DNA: TGTGCCAGTAGCCCGGGACTCCCCAGGGAGGAGCAGTACTTC
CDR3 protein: CASSPGLPREEQYF

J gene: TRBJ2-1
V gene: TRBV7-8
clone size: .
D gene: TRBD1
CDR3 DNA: TGTGCCAGCAGCTTAGACAGGGGGAGAAACAATGAGCAGTTCTTC
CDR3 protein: CASSLDRGRNNEQFF

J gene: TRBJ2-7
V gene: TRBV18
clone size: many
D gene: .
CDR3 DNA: TGTGCCAGCTCACCTATCAAGTACTACGAGCAGTACTTC
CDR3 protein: CASSPIKYYEQYF

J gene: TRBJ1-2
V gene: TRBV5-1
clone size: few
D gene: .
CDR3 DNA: TGCGCCAGCAGCTTGGCTCAGGATTGGGATGGCTACACCTTC
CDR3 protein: CASSLAQDWDGYTF

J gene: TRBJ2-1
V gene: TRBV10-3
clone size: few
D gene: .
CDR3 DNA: TGTGCCACACCGATGAGGGACGATCGGTTCGGTGAGCAGTTCTTC
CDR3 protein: CATPMRDDRFGEQFF

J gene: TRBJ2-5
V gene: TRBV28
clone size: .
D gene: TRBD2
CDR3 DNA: TGTGCCAGCAGTTTAGCCCTAGCGGTCCAAGAGACCCAGTACTTC
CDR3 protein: CASSLALAVQETQYF

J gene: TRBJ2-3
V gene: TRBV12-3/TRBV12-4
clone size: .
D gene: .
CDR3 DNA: TGTGCCAGCAGTGAGGGCGTCGCAGATACGCAGTATTTT
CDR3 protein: CASSEGVADTQYF

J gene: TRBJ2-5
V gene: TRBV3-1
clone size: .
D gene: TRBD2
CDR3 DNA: TGTGCCAGCACAATCGCAGGACTAGCGGTACCTCGGGAGACCCAGTACTTC
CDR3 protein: CASTIAGLAVPRETQYF

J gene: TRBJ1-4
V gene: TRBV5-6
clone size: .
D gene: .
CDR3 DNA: TGTGCCAGCAGCTCGTGGACCGCGGAGAGAGAAAAACTGTTTTTT
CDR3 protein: CASSSWTAEREKLFF

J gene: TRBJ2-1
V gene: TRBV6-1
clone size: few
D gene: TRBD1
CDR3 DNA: TGTGCCAGCATGATGGACAGGGGGAACGATGAGCAGTTCTTC
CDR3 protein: CASMMDRGNDEQFF

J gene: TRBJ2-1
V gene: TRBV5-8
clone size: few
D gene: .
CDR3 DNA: TGTGCCAGCAGCCTGCTAGCTATGAGCTCCTACAATGAGCAGTTCTTC
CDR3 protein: CASSLLAMSSYNEQFF

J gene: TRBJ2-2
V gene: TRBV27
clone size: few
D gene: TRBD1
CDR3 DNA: TGTGCCAGCCACCGACAGGGTTCTGGCACCGGGGAGCTGTTTTTT
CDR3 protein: CASHRQGSGTGELFF

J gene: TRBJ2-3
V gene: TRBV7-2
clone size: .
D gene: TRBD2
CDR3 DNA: TGTGCCAGCAGCTTAGCGCTGCTGTTAGCGGGCCGCACAGATACGCAGTATTTT
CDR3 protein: CASSLALLLAGRTDTQYF

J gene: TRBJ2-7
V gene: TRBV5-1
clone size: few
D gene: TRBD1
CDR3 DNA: TGCGCCAGCAGCTTGACCAGGGGGCCCCACGAGCAGTACTTC
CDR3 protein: CASSLTRGPHEQYF

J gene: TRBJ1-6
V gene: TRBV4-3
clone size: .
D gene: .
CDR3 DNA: TGCGCCAGCAGCCAAGGGTGGAGGGTGCGGTCACCCCTCCACTTT
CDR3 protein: CASSQGWRVRSPLHF

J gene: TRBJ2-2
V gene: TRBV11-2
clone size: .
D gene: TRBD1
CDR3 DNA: TGTGCCAGCAGCCTAGCCAGGGGGCGAGGAGCCGGGGAGCTGTTTTTT
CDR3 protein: CASSLARGRGAGELFF

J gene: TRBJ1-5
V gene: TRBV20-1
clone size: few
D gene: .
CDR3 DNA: TGCAGTGCTAGAGCGATCCAGGCAGGGGAAATGTTATTGCAGCCCCAGCATTTT
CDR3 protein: CSARAIQAGEMLLQPQHF

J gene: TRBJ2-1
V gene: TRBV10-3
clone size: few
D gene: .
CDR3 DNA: TGTGCTTCGGCCAGCGGGCGGATCATTCAAGATGAGCAGTTCTTC
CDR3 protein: CASASGRIIQDEQFF

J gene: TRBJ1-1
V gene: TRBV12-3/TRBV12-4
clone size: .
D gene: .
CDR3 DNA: TGTGCCAGCAGTTTTTGGAACACTGAAGCTTTCTTT
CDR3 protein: CASSFWNTEAFF

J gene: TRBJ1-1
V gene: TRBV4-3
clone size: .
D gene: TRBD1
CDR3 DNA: TGCGCCAGCAGCCAAGACTTAGTAGGGACAGCCGAATTCTTT
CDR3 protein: CASSQDLVGTAEFF

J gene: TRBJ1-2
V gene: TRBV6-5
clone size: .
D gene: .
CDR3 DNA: TGTGCCAGCAGTTACCGGGCAGAGAAGACTGGTTATGGCTACACCTTC
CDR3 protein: CASSYRAEKTGYGYTF

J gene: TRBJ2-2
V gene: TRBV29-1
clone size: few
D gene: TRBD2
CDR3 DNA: TGCAGCGCTATGAGAGGACTAGCGGGAAGAAACACCGGGGAGCTGTTTTTT
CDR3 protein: CSAMRGLAGRNTGELFF

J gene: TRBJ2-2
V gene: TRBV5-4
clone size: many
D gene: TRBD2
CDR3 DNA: TGTGCCAGCAGCCCGGGACTAGCGGGAGGACTAAACACCGGGGAGCTGTTTTTT
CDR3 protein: CASSPGLAGGLNTGELFF

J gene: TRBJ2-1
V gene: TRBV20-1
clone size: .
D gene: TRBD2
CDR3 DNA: TGCAGTTCCCCGGGGAGCGGGAATAGAATTGAGCAGTTCTTC
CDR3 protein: CSSPGSGNRIEQFF

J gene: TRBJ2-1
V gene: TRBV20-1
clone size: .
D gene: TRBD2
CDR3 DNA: TGCAGTGCTATCTGGAGGGCTAGCGGGTCCAATGAGCAGTTCTTC
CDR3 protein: CSAIWRASGSNEQFF

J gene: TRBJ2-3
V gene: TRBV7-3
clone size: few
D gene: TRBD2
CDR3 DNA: TGTGCCAGCAGCCACTCCCTGGGACTAGCGGGGACTAGCACAGATACGCAGTATTTT
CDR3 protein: CASSHSLGLAGTSTDTQYF

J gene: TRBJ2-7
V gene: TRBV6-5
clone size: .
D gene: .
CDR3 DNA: TGTGCCAGCAGTTCGGAGGGGTCGGGTCTCTACGAGCAGTACTTC
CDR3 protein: CASSSEGSGLYEQYF

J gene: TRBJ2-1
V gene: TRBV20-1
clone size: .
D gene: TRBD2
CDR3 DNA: TGCAGTGCTAGGCCTCTAGCGGGACTGGGTGAGCAGTTCTTC
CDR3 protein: CSARPLAGLGEQFF

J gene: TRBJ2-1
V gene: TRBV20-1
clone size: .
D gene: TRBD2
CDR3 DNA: TGCAGTGCTAAAATAGCGGGAGGGCATGCCAATGAGCAGTTCTTT
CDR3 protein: CSAKIAGGHANEQFF

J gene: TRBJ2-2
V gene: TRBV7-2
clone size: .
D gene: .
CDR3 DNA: TGTGCCAGCAGCCCGGAGGCGGGATCTATCACCGGGGAGCTGTTTTTT
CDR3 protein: CASSPEAGSITGELFF

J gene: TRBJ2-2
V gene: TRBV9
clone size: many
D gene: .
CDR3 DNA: TGTGCCAGCAGCGTAGGAGGAAGGAGGGCTTCCGGGGAGCTGTTTTTT
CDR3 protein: CASSVGGRRASGELFF

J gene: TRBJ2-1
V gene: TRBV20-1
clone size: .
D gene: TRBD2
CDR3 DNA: TGCAGTGCTAGAGATCGGCTGAAAGCGGGGCACTACAATGAGCAGTTCTTC
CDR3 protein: CSARDRLKAGHYNEQFF

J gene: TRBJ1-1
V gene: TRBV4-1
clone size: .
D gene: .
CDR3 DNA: TGCGCCAGCAGCCAAGATCAATGGGGACTGAACACTGAAGCTTTCTTT
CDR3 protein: CASSQDQWGLNTEAFF

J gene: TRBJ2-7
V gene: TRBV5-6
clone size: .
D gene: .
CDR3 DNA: TGTGCCATGAGCCCCCGGGACTTCGAGCAGTACTTC
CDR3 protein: CAMSPRDFEQYF

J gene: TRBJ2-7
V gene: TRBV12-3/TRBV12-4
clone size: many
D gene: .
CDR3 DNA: TGTGCCAGCAGTTTCATGGATTCCTACGAGCAGTACTTC
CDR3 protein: CASSFMDSYEQYF

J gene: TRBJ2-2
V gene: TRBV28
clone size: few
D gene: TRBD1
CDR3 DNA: TGTGCCAGTGAGGGACAGGCGAACACCGGGGAGCTGTTTTTT
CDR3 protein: CASEGQANTGELFF

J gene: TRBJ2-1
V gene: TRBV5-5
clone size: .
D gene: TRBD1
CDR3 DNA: TGTGCCAGCAGCCAGGACAGGGGCCGGGATGGGCAGTTCTTC
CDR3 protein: CASSQDRGRDGQFF

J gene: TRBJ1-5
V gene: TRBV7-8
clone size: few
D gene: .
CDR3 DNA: TGTGCCAGCAGCTTGTCAGGAGACTATAGCAATCAGCCCCAGCATTTT
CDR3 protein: CASSLSGDYSNQPQHF

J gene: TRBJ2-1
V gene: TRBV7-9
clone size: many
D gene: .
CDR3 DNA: TGTGCCAGCAGCCGGACCACGTACAATGAGCAGTTCTTC
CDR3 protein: CASSRTTYNEQFF

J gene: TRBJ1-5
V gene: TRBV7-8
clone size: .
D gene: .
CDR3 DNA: TGTGCCAGCAGCTTAATGGGGACTCCCTCTAGCAATCAGCCCCAGCATTTT
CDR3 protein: CASSLMGTPSSNQPQHF

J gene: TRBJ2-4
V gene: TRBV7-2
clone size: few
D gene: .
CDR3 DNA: TGTGCCAGCAGCTTACAAGCAGAAATAGCCAAAAACATTCAGTACTTC
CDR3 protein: CASSLQAEIAKNIQYF

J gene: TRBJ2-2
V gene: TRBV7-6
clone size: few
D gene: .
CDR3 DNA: TGTGCCAGCAGCTTAGCGATCCAGGGCACCGGGGAGCTGTTTTTT
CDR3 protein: CASSLAIQGTGELFF

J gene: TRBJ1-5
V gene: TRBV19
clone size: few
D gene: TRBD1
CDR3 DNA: TGTGCCAGTACTGCTGACAGGGCAAGCAATCAGCCCCAGCATTTT
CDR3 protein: CASTADRASNQPQHF

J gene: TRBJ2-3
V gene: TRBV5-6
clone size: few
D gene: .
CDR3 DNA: TGTGCCAGCAGCGGGCCTACAGATACGCAGTATTTT
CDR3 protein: CASSGPTDTQYF

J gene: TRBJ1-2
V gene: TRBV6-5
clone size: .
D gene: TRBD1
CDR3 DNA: TGTGCCAGCAGTTACTCCCCGGACAGGGGGCTTCGGCACTATGGCTACACCTTC
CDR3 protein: CASSYSPDRGLRHYGYTF

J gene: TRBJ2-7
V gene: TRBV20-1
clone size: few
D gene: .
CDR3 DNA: TGCAGTGCCCCAAGGACGGCCTCCTACGAGCAGTACTTC
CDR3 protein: CSAPRTASYEQYF

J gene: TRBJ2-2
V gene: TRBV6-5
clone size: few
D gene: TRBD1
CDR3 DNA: TGTGCCAGCAGTTACGATGGGACAGGGTGGAACACCGGGGAGCTGTTTTTT
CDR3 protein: CASSYDGTGWNTGELFF

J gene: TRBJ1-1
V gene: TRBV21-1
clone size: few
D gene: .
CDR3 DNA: TGTGCCAGCAGCAGAGGGGGTCCGGGGGCTTTCTTT
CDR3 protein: CASSRGGPGAFF

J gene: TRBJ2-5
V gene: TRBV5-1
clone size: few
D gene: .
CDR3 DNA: TGCGCCAGCAGCGAAGGATCCGAGACCCAGTACTTC
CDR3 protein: CASSEGSETQYF

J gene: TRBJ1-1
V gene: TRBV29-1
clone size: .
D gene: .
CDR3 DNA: TGCAGCGTTAAGTCTAACACTGAAGCTTTCTTT
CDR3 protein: CSVKSNTEAFF

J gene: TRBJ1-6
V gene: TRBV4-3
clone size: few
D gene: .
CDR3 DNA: TGCGCCAGCAGCCAAGGCGCAGTGACCACCGCTTCACCCCTCCACTTT
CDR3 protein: CASSQGAVTTASPLHF

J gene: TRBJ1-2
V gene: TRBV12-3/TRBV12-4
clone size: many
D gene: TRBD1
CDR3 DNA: TGTGCCAGCAGTAGACAGGGTTTCGTAAATGGCTACACCTTC
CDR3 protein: CASSRQGFVNGYTF

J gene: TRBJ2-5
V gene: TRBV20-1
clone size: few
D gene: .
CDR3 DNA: TGCAGTGCTAGAGATAGGGTGAAGACCCAGTACTTC
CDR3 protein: CSARDRVKTQYF

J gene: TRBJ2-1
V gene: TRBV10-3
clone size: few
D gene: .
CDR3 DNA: TGTGCCATCAGTGACCTCGGGACAAAAACTTACAATGAGCAGTTCTTC
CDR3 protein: CAISDLGTKTYNEQFF

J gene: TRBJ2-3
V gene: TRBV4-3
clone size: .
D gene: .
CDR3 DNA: TGCGCCAGGCCTACGCAGTATTTT
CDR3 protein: CARPTQYF

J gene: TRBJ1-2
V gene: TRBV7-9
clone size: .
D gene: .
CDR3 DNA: TGTGCCAGCAGCTCCTCCGATGGGCCCCCCTATGGCTACACCTTC
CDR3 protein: CASSSSDGPPYGYTF

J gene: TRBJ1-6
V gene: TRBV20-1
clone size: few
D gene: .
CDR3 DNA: TGCAGTGCTAGAGAATGGCATTCACCCCTCCACTTT
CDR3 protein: CSAREWHSPLHF